Below are 10 T cell receptor beta chains sequenced from a single sample in a study of T cells in Graves' hyperthyroidism and ophthalmopathy. Amplified TCR beta CDR3 regions came from RNA transcripts. The HTBI primer set was used in a first-round RT-PCR of the TCR CDR3. TCRdb passed the multiplex PCR reads through MiXCR, listing each CDR3 protein once. The top ten clones hold around 33% of a sample with fewer than 400,000 distinct CDR3 sequences, approximately 17% of them seen once. Sequencing used blood. Receptors originate from a man aged 30 to 39 with Graves' hyperthyroidism.

This sequence joins TRBV7-2 and TRBJ1-5; D gene uncertain. The CDR3 sequence is 14 residues long. Germline V gene sequence: CDR1 SGHTA, CDR2 FQGNSA. Trimming removed 6 bases at V and 8 bases at J, with 17 bases between. CDR3 DNA: TGTGCCAGCAGTTCTGACTCCTCCCGGAAGCCCCAGCATTTT. Translation: CASSSDSSRKPQHF.

The gene calls are TRBV20-1 and TRBJ1-5; perhaps TRBD1 as D (6 bases). The CDR3 is made up of 12 amino acids. The V end was cut by 5 bases, the J end by 8 bases, with 13 bases between. Germline values: CDR1 DFQATT, CDR2 SNEGSKA (reference sequence). The CDR3 sequence is CSAEGEVKPQHF. The CDR3 DNA reads as TGCAGTGCTGAGGGGGAGGTCAAGCCCCAGCATTTT.

This clonotype came up many times. The chain couples TRBV2 to TRBJ2-7; TRBD2 might be the D (6 bases). The CDR3 length is 15 residues. The V end was cut by 6 bases, the J end by 6 bases, with 21 bases between. Germline V lookup: CDR1 SNHLY, CDR2 FYNNEI. As DNA, the CDR3 is TGTGCCAGCAGCCTGAAAGCGGGCTCTAGGAGCGAGCAGTACTTC. As protein: CASSLKAGSRSEQYF.

The V gene is TRBV9, the J gene TRBJ1-1, with D perhaps matching TRBD1 (6 bases). The CDR3 length is 13 residues. V gave up 4 bases and J gave up 7 bases, with 14 bases separating them. Germline V CDR1 and CDR2: SGDLS, YYNGEE. CDR3 sequence: CASSPGQSGEAFF. The CDR3 DNA is TGTGCCAGCAGCCCAGGACAGTCCGGTGAAGCTTTCTTT. Together with reference TRBV9 and TRBJ1-1, the CDR3 gives the full variable domain: DSGVTQTPKHLITATGQRVTLRCSPRSGDLSVYWYQQSLDQGLQFLIQYYNGEERAKGNILERFSAQQFPDLHSELNLSSLELGDSALYFCASSPGQSGEAFFGQGTRLTVV.

This clonotype was seen repeatedly, ten times or more. The gene calls are TRBV20-1 and TRBJ2-1, with 14 positions matching TRBD2. CDR1 is DFQATT and CDR2 is SNEGSKA in the germline V gene (reference sequence). Trimming took 5 bases from V and 5 from J; bases not matched to a gene: 5. This CDR3 contains 15 residues. CDR3 in DNA: TGCAGTGCTGGGACTAGCGGGAGAGGGGACAATGAGCAGTTCTTC. Translating it yields CSAGTSGRGDNEQFF.

The sample holds a few counts of this clonotype. The gene calls are TRBV19 and TRBJ2-1, with D perhaps being TRBD1 or TRBD2 (5 bases each). Germline CDR1 and CDR2: LNHDA and SQIVND (reference sequence). The length of the CDR3 is 14 residues. The germline V and J ends were trimmed by 7 bases and 6 bases, with 16 bases remaining between them. This CDR3 reads CASKYEGPVNEQFF. The CDR3 nucleotides are TGTGCCAGTAAATATGAGGGACCGGTCAATGAGCAGTTCTTC.

V gene TRBV3-1 combines with J gene TRBJ2-3; 9 nucleotides line up with TRBD2. CDR1 LGHDT and CDR2 YNNKEL come from the germline V gene (reference sequence). The CDR3 is 16 residues long. V lost 9 bases, J lost 0 bases, and 10 bases stayed unmatched. The CDR3 loop is CASSRTSDLSTDTQYF. In nucleotides, the CDR3 is TGTGCCAGTAGCAGGACTAGCGACCTTAGCACAGATACGCAGTATTTT.

This clonotype was recorded at least ten times. The rearrangement links TRBV5-1 to TRBJ2-3, with D possibly TRBD1 on 6 matching bases. This CDR3 has 14 amino acids. With 5 bases removed from V and 4 bases from J, the gap between germline ends came to 14 bases. CDR1 SGHRS and CDR2 YFSETQ come from the germline V gene. CDR3: CASRGDTSADTQYF. In nucleotides, the CDR3 is TGCGCCAGCAGAGGGGACACTTCCGCAGATACGCAGTATTTT.

In its sample, this clonotype was seen a few times. The genes are TRBV2 and TRBJ2-1, with D possibly being TRBD1 or TRBD2 (7 bases each). Germline CDR1 is SNHLY and CDR2 is FYNNEI. Deletions cut 5 bases from V and 8 bases from J, with 25 bases between. This CDR3 comprises 17 residues. The CDR3 DNA follows: TGTGCCAGCAGTTGGCCAGGGGGGGGGACAGCCGGGGATGAGCAGTTCTTC. Amino acids: CASSWPGGGTAGDEQFF.

This chain links TRBV12-3 or TRBV12-4 with TRBJ1-1; TRBD1 is a possible D gene (5 bases). V dropped 5 bases and J dropped 4 bases, with 11 bases sitting between them. The CDR3 sequence is 13 residues long. The CDR3 coding sequence is TGTGCCAGCAGTGTCCAGGGCCTCACTGAAGCTTTCTTT. As protein: CASSVQGLTEAFF.